This TCR beta chain was recorded in a study of post-analysis software for immune sequencing data. Across the whole study: The study covered relapsing-remitting, secondary progressive and progressive-relapsing courses of multiple sclerosis.

Germline V gene data show CDR1 as SGHRS and CDR2 as YFSETQ. The CDR3 loop spans 17 amino acids. V lost 4 bases and J lost 3; bases outside the gene matches: 12. Findings and limits, study-wide: Relative to controls, patients had five TRBV segments at higher frequency, with TRBV5-6, TRBV5-1 and TRBV20-1 among these.

The library was made from cDNA and included unique molecular identifiers. From the PCR reads, TCRdb called clonotypes with MiXCR, one entry per CDR3 protein. The table includes some 690,000 distinct CDR3 sequences, 30% detected once. As to this clonotype: Its antigen is not known.

Sequenced input: blood. This sequence joins TRBV5-1 and TRBJ2-1; 8 bases map to TRBD2. This clonotype was obtained from a girl aged 10-17 years with multiple sclerosis. CDR3 residues: CASSLRVREGHYNEQFF. The CDR3 DNA follows: TGCGCCAGCAGCCTGCGGGTCCGGGAGGGACACTACAATGAGCAGTTCTTC.